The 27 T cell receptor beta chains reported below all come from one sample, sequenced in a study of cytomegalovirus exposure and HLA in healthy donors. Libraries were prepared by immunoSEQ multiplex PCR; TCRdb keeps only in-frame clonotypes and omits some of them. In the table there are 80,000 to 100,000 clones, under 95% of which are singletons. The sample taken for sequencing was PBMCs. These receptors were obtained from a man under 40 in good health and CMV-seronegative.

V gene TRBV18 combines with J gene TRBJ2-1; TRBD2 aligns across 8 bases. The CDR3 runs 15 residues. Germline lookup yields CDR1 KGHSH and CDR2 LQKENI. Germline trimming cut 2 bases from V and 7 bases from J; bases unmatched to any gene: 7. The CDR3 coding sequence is TGTGCCAGCTCACCATCCGGGGGGGCGGAGAATGAGCAGTTCTTC. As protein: CASSPSGGAENEQFF.

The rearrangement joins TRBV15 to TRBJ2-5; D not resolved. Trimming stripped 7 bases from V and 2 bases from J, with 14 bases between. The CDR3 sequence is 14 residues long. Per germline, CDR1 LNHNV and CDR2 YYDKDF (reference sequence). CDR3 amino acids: CATTSSPKQETQYF. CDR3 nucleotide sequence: TGTGCCACCACTTCGAGTCCAAAGCAAGAGACCCAGTACTTC.

The CDR3 spells CASTTDREAFF. CDR3 DNA sequence: TGTGCCAGCACTACGGACAGGGAAGCTTTCTTT. The V gene is TRBV6-6, the J gene TRBJ1-1, with TRBD1 matching 7 bases. V gave up 7 bases and J gave up 8 bases; unmatched junction bases: 4. The CDR3 extends over 11 amino acids. Germline V lookup: CDR1 MNHNY, CDR2 SVGAGI (reference sequence).

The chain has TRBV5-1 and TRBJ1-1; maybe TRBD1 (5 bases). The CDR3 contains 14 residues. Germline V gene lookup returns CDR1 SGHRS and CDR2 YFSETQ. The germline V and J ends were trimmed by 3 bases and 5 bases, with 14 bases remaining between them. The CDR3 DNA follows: TGCGCCAGCAGCTCGGGGGTTGGGGCAACTGAAGCTTTCTTT. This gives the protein CASSSGVGATEAFF.

The CDR3 nucleotides are TGTGCCTGGAGTCTAGACAGAAAAGAGACCCAGTACTTC. As protein: CAWSLDRKETQYF. The V gene is TRBV30, the J gene TRBJ2-5, with a weak D call TRBD1 (5 bases). CDR3 length equals 13 residues. Trimming cost V 2 bases and J 3 bases, with 10 bases left between them. From germline, CDR1 is GTSNPN and CDR2 SVGIG (reference sequence).

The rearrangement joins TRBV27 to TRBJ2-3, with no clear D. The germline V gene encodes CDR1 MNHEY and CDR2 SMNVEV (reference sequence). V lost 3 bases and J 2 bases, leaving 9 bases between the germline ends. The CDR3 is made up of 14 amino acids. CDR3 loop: CASSFGLTTDTQYF. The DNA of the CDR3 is TGTGCCAGCAGTTTTGGGCTTACCACAGATACGCAGTATTTT.

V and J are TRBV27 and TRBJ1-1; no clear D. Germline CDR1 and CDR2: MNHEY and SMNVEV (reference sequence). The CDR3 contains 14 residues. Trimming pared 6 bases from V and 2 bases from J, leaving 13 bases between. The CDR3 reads CASSRGQVNTEAFF. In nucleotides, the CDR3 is TGTGCCAGCAGCCGTGGCCAAGTCAACACTGAAGCTTTCTTT.

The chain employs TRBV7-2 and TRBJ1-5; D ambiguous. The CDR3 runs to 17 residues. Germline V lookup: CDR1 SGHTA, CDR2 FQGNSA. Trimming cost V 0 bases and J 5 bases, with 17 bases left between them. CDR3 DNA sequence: TGTGCCAGCAGCTTAGCGCGGTGGGTCGGGGTTGATCAGCCCCAGCATTTT. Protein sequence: CASSLARWVGVDQPQHF.

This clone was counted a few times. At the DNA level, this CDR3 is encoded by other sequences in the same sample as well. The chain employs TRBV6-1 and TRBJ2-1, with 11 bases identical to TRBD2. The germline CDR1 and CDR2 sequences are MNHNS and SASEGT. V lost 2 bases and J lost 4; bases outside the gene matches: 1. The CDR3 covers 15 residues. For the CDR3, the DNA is TGTGCCAGCAGTGAACTAGCGGGAGGATACAATGAGCAGTTCTTC. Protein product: CASSELAGGYNEQFF.

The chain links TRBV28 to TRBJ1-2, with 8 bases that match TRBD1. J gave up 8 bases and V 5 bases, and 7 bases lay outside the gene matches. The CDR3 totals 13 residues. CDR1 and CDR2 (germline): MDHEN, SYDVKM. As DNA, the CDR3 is TGTGCCAGCAGTACCAGGACAGGGATAGGCTACACCTTC. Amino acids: CASSTRTGIGYTF.

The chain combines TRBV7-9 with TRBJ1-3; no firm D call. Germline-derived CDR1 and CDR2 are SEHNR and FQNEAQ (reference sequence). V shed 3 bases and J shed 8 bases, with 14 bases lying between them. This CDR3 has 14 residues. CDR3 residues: CASSLMGVGDTIYF. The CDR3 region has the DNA TGTGCCAGCAGCTTGATGGGCGTCGGGGACACCATATATTTT. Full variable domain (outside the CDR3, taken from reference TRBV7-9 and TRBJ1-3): DTGVSQNPRHKITKRGQNVTFRCDPISEHNRLYWYRQTLGQGPEFLTYFQNEAQLEKSRLLSDRFSAERPKGSFSTLEIQRTEQGDSAMYLCASSLMGVGDTIYFGEGSWLTVV.

The CDR3 reads CASSLGGREEKLFF. CDR3 nucleotides: TGTGCCAGCTCACTCGGGGGGAGAGAGGAAAAACTGTTTTTT. The chain employs TRBV18 and TRBJ1-4, with D possibly TRBD1 on 5 matching bases. V shed 4 bases and J shed 8 bases, with 14 bases lying between them. The CDR3 has 14 amino acids. Germline CDR1 reads KGHSH; CDR2 reads LQKENI. Drawing the rest from reference TRBV18 and TRBJ1-4, the complete variable domain is NAGVMQNPRHLVRRRGQEARLRCSPMKGHSHVYWYRQLPEEGLKFMVYLQKENIIDESGMPKERFSAEFPKEGPSILRIQQVVRGDSAAYFCASSLGGREEKLFFGSGTQLSVL.

Here the CDR3 DNA reads TGCGCCAGCAGCTTACAGGGGGATGGCTACACCTTC. Protein: CASSLQGDGYTF. The chain carries TRBV5-1 and TRBJ1-2; the match to TRBD1 covers 8 bases. From germline, CDR1 is SGHRS and CDR2 YFSETQ. The CDR3 totals 12 residues. V lost 2 bases to trimming and J lost 6 bases; unmatched junction nucleotides: 0.

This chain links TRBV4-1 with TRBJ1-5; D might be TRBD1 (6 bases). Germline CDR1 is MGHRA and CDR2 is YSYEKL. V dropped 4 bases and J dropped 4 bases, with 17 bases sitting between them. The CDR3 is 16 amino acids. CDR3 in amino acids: CASSRSPGTNNQPQHF. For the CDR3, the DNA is TGCGCCAGCAGCCGGAGCCCCGGGACAAATAATCAGCCCCAGCATTTT.

The CDR3 coding sequence is TGTGCCAGCAGCTTAGGAGGCGGGAGATCCGATACGCAGTATTTT. The encoded protein is CASSLGGGRSDTQYF. The rearrangement links TRBV13 to TRBJ2-3; 7 bases map to TRBD2. CDR1 PRHDT and CDR2 FYEKMQ come from the germline V gene (reference sequence). The CDR3 extends over 15 amino acids. J lost 6 bases, V lost 0 bases, and 6 bases had no gene match.

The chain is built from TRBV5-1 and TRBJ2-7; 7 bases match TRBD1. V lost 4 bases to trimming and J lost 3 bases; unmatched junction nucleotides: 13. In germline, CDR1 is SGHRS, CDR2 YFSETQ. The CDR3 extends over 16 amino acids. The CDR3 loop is CASSNPAGTESYEQYF. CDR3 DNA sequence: TGCGCCAGCAGCAACCCCGCCGGGACAGAAAGCTACGAGCAGTACTTC.

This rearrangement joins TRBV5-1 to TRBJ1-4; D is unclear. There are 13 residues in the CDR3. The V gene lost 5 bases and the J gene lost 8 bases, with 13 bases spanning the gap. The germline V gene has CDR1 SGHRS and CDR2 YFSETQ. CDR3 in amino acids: CASRRAAMEKLFF. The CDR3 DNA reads TGCGCCAGCAGGCGAGCGGCGATGGAAAAACTGTTTTTT.

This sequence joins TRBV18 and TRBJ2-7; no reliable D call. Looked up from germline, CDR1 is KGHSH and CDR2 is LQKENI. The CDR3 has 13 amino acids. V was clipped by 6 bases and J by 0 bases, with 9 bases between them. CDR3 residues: CASSLPGSYEQYF. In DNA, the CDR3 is TGTGCCAGCTCCCTCCCCGGCTCCTACGAGCAGTACTTC.

CDR3 protein: CASKIGGRTDTQYF. CDR3 nucleotides: TGTGCCAGCAAAATAGGCGGGAGGACAGATACGCAGTATTTT. The chain combines TRBV7-2 with TRBJ2-3, with 8 bases that match TRBD2. The CDR3 is 14 amino acids. The V gene end was trimmed by 7 bases and the J gene end by 3 bases; junction bases not matched to a gene: 6. Per germline, CDR1 SGHTA and CDR2 FQGNSA.

CDR3 DNA: TGTGCCAGCAGCTTAGTTGCCCGCTCGATTCTAATGAGAGTTAATGAAAAACTGTTTTTT. This encodes CASSLVARSILMRVNEKLFF. J is TRBJ1-4 and V is TRBV11-3; D ambiguous. With 1 base removed from V and 4 bases from J, the gap between germline ends came to 25 bases. CDR1 and CDR2 (germline): SGHNT, YENEEA. The CDR3 consists of 20 residues.

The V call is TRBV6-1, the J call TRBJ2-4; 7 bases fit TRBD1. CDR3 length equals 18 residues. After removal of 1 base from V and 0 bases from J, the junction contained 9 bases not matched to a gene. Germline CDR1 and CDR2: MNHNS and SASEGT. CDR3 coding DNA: TGTGCCAGCAGTGAAGGGTTTTTGAGGGGGCCAGCCAAAAACATTCAGTACTTC. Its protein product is CASSEGFLRGPAKNIQYF.

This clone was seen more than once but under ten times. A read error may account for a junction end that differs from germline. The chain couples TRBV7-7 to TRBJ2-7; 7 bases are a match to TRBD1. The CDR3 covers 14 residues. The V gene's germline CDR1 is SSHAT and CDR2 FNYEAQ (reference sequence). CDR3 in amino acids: CASSLQWDSYEQYF. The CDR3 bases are TGTGCTAGCAGCTTACAATGGGACAGCTACGAGCAGTACTTC.

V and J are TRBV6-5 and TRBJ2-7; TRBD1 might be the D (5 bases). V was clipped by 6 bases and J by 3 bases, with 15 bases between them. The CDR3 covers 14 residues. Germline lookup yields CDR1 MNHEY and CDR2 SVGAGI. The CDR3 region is CASSLTGPGYEQYF. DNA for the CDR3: TGTGCCAGCAGCTTAACAGGACCTGGCTACGAGCAGTACTTC.

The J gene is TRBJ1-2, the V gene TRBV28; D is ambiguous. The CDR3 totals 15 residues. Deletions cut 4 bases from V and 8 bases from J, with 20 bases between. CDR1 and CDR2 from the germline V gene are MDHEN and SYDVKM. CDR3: CASSYGRGGWEGYTF. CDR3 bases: TGTGCCAGCAGTTATGGACGGGGAGGCTGGGAAGGCTACACCTTC.

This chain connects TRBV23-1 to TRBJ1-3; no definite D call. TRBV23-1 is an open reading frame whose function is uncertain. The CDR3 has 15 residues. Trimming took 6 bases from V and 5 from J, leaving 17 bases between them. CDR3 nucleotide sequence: TGCGCCAGCAGCCCCCCGGCGGGTAGACGAAACACCATATATTTT. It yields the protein CASSPPAGRRNTIYF.

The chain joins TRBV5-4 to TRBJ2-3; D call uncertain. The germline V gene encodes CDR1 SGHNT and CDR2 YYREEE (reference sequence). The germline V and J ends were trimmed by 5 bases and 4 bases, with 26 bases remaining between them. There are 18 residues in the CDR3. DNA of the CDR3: TGTGCCAGCAGTCTCGACGCGGCCGCAACCGTTGGCGCAGATACGCAGTATTTT. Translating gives CASSLDAAATVGADTQYF.

DNA of the CDR3: TGTGCCAGCAGCACAGGCTCTGGAAACACCATATATTTT. This encodes CASSTGSGNTIYF. The chain employs TRBV2 and TRBJ1-3; TRBD1 might be the D (5 bases). With 6 bases removed from V and 0 bases from J, the gap between germline ends came to 6 bases. This CDR3 is built from 13 residues. CDR1 is SNHLY and CDR2 is FYNNEI in the germline V gene.